This T cell receptor beta chain was captured in a study of blood T cell repertoires in COVID-19. The CDR3 is 15 amino acids. V dropped 6 bases and J dropped 3; count of bases not matched to a gene: 7. In germline, CDR1 is LNHDA, CDR2 SQIVND (reference sequence). Assay: immunoSEQ multiplex PCR; the TCRdb copy retains only in-frame clones and omits some. The data contain around 330,000 clones, approximately 88% of them singletons. The sample was PBMCs or T cells enriched from blood (not recorded which). This chain connects TRBV19 to TRBJ1-4; 7 bases align to TRBD1. This TCR derives from a woman aged 18 to 35 who had recovered from COVID-19. The CDR3 DNA follows: TGTGCCAGTAGCCCCCCGGGACAGCCTAATGAAAAACTGTTTTTT. This gives the protein CASSPPGQPNEKLFF.